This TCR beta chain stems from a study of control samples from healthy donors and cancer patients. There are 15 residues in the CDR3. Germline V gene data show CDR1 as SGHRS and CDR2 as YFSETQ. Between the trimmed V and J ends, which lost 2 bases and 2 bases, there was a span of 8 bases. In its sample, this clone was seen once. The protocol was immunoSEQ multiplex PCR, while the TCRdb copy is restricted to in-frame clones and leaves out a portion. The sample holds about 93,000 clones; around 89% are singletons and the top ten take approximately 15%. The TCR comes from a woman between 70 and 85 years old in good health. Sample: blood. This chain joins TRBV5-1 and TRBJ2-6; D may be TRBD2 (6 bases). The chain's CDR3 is CASSFGGTGANVLTF. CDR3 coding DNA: TGCGCCAGCAGCTTTGGAGGGACTGGGGCCAACGTCCTGACTTTC.